This T cell receptor (beta chain) was obtained from a study of blood T cell repertoires in COVID-19 (TCRdb year 2020). At the level of the whole study: Samples from collaborators originated in the United States, Italy and Spain and spanned both the acute and convalescent phases of COVID-19. Deeply sampled blood TCRbeta repertoires from subjects exposed to, actively infected with, or recovered from COVID-19 were included in the dataset. The prospective study material was composed of cDNA or gDNA derived from T cells, B-cell-depleted T cells, or PBMCs. A freely available public database, intended as a resource for researchers studying the immune response to SARS-CoV-2, is where the repertoires were released. Samples came from the ongoing ImmuneRACE study (first 160 participants) plus 1,254 subjects from 6 global collaborators. A de-identified subject ID, COVID-19 status, age in years and sex were almost always included in the sample metadata. Where HLA class I and class II types were available, the types were taken from metadata supplied by the sample provider, not from assay-based typing.

The research as a whole found: Clinical and demographic metadata were provided uncurated, with the amount varying by source and participant.

As regards this clone: It has no known antigen specificity. Within one base of it there is no much larger clone, and no base qualities were kept.

From its cysteine to its phenylalanine, the CDR3 spans 16 amino acids. Of the read, only the CDR3 DNA is kept; its 48 bases are in frame from base 1. The germline V and J ends show losses of 4 bases and 8 bases respectively, and no gene match explains 12 bases of the junction. CDR1 SGDLS and CDR2 YYNGEE are derived from the germline V gene. TCRbeta CDR3 regions were amplified from genomic DNA by means of the immunoSEQ Assay, a bias-controlled multiplex PCR. On the authors' methods: The number of nucleated cells in each sample was estimated from the amplification of reference gene primers within the assay. Sequence reads were collapsed and filtered to measure the absolute abundance of every unique TCRbeta CDR3 rearrangement. Productive Simpson clonality was computed per sample as the square root of Simpson's diversity index over productive rearrangements. Entries here come from immuneACCESS through TCRdb and include only in-frame sequences with V and J called. Some clones fail to appear in such tables; in the studies checked, an unresolved V gene covers under half of the shortfall, and the cause of the remainder is unknown. Clone size and V and J calls were adopted from that table, with D and trimming inferred from the DNA. For this sample the table gives about 210,000 clones, of which 82% were detected only once. The ten largest make up less than 15% of the sample.

Whole blood was collected in K2EDTA tubes by collaborating institutions according to the institutions' own protocols. For TCRbeta analysis, collaborators shipped samples in one of three forms: frozen whole blood, isolated PBMCs, or DNA extracted from either of those sample types. The sequencing sample was made of peripheral blood. The V and J segments used are TRBV9 and TRBJ2-3, with TRBD2 matching 11 junction bases. The receptor was derived from a woman between 35 and 50 years old with acute or convalescent COVID-19. The nucleotides read TGTGCCAGCAGCCTTCTAGCGGGGGGACCTCAGGGTACGCAGTATTTT. It specifies CASSLLAGGPQGTQYF.